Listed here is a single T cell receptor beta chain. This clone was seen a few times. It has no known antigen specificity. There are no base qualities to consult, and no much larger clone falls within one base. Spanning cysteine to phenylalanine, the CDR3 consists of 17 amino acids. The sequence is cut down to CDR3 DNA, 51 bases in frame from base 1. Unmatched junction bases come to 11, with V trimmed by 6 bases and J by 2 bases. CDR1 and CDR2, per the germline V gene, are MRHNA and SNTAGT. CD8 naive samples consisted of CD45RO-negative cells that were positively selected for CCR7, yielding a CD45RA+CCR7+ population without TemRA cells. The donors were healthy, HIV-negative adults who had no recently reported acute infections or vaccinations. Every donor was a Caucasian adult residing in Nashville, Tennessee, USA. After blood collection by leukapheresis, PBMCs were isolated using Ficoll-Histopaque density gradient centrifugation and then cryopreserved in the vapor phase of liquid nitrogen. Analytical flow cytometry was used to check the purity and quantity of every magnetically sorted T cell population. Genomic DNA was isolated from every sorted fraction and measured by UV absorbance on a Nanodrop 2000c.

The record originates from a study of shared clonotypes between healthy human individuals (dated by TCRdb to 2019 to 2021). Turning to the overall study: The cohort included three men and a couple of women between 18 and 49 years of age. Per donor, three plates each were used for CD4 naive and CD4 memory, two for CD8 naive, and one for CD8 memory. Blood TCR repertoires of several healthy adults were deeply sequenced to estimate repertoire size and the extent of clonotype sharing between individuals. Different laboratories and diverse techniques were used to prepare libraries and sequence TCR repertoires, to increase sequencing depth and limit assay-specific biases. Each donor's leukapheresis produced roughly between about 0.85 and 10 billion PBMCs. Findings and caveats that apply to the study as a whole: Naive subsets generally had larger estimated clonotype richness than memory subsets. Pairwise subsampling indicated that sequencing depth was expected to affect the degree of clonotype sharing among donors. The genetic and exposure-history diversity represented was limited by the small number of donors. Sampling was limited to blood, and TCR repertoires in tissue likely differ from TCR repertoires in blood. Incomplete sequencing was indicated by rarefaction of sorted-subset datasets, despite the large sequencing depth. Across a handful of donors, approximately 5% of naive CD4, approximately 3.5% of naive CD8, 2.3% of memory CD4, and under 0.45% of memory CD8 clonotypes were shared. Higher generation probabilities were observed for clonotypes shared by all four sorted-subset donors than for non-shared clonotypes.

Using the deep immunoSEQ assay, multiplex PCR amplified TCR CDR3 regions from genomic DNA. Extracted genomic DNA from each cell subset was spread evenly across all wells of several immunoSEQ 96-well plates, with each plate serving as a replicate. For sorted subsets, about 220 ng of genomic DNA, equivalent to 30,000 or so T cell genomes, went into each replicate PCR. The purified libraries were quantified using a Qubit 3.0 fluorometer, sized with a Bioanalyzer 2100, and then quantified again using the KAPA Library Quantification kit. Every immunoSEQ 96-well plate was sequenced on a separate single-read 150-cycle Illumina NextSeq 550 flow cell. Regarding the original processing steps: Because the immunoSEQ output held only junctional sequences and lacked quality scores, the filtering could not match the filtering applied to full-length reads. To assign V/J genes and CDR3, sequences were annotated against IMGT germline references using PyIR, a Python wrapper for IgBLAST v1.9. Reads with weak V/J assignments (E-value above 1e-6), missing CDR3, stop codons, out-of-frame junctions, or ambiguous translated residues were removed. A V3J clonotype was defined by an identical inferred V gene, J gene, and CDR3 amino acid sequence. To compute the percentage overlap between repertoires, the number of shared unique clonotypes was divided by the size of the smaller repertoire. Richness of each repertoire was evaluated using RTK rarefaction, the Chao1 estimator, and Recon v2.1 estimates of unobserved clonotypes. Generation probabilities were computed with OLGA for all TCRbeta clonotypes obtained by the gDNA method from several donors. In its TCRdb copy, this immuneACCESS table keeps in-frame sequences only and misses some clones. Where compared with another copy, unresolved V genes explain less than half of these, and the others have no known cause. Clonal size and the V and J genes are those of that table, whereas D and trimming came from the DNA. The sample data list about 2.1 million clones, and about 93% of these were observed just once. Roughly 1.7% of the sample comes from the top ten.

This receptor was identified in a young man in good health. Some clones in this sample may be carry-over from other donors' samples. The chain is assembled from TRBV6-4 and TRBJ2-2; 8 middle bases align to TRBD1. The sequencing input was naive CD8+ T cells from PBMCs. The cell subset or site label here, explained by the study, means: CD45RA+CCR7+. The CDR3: CASSVRGPPGNTGELFF. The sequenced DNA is TGTGCCAGCAGCGTCAGGGGGCCTCCGGGTAACACCGGGGAGCTGTTTTTT.